The present T cell receptor beta chain was sequenced within a study of blood T cell repertoires in COVID-19. At the level of the study: Researchers got acute and convalescent COVID-19 samples from the United States, Italy and Spain.

The repertoire was sequenced with immunoSEQ multiplex PCR; TCRdb's copy has only in-frame clones and lacks some. The profile covers around 130,000 clones, with about 86% appearing a single time and 2% to 2.5% taken by the ten largest. The cohort comprised adults aged roughly 18 to 90 years residing in 20 to 30 US areas. This clone was seen only a few times. The same CDR3 arises from other DNA sequences in this sample as well. Germline CDR1 reads LNHDA; CDR2 reads SQIVND (reference sequence). The CDR3 contains 14 residues. The V gene lost 8 bases and the J gene lost 2 bases, with 13 bases spanning the gap.

The material sequenced was PBMCs or T cells enriched from blood (not recorded which). The receptor's source is a man aged 40-50 years with acute COVID-19. The gene calls are TRBV19 and TRBJ1-5, with D possibly being TRBD1 (5 bases). CDR3 residues: CASSQGAGNQPQHF. As DNA, the CDR3 is TGTGCCAGTTCCCAGGGCGCGGGCAATCAGCCCCAGCATTTT.